These 13 T cell receptor beta chains originate from one sample sequenced in a study of blood T cell repertoires in COVID-19. Profiled with immunoSEQ multiplex PCR; TCRdb holds only in-frame clones, not every one. The sample holds approximately 250,000 clones, 82% seen once. The sequenced sample was PBMCs or T cells enriched from blood (not recorded which). These receptors were taken from a man aged 35 to 55 who had recovered from COVID-19.

CDR3 sequence reads: CASSERDRGWTEAFF. DNA of the CDR3: TGTGCCAGCAGTGAAAGGGACAGGGGGTGGACTGAAGCTTTCTTT. The chain recombines TRBV2 with TRBJ1-1, with 11 nucleotides matching TRBD1. Trimming at V came to 2 bases and at J to 5 bases, leaving 4 bases not matched to a gene. The CDR3 is made up of 15 amino acids. Germline-derived CDR1 and CDR2 are SNHLY and FYNNEI.

Here the CDR3 reads CASSPRQGAGNEQFF. The CDR3 coding sequence is TGTGCCAGCAGCCCTCGACAGGGGGCTGGGAATGAGCAGTTCTTC. This rearrangement joins TRBV3-1 (or the pseudogene TRBV3-2) to TRBJ2-1; 10 bases are a match to TRBD1. CDR1 LGHDT and CDR2 YNNKEL come from the germline V gene (reference sequence). J gave up 7 bases and V 4 bases, and 7 bases lay outside the gene matches. The CDR3 length is 15 residues.

The V gene is TRBV6-2 or TRBV6-3, the J gene TRBJ2-3; TRBD2 agrees at 7 bases. The CDR3 runs to 16 residues. Germline lookup yields CDR1 MNHEY and CDR2 SVGEGT. With V trimmed by 6 bases and J by 0 bases, 9 bases remained unmatched. For the CDR3, the DNA is TGTGCCAGCAGCACATGGGTGGGGGGGAGCACAGATACGCAGTATTTT. This encodes CASSTWVGGSTDTQYF.

Of note for this clone: Other DNA sequences in this specimen translate into the identical CDR3. The chain uses TRBV12-3 or TRBV12-4 and TRBJ1-2, with D uncertain. V was cut by 3 bases and J by 4 bases, with 6 bases left in between. The CDR3 is 12 amino acids. The CDR3 loop is CASSLEGYGYTF. CDR3 coding DNA: TGTGCCAGCAGTTTGGAGGGCTATGGCTACACCTTC.

This chain links TRBV27 with TRBJ1-1, with D tentatively TRBD1 (5 bases). The length of the CDR3 is 14 residues. Per the germline V gene, CDR1 is MNHEY and CDR2 is SMNVEV (reference sequence). V was pared by 0 bases and J by 8 bases, with 13 bases between. The CDR3 DNA reads as TGTGCCAGCAGTTTATCGGGGCTACCCCTGGAAGCTTTCTTT. This sequence encodes CASSLSGLPLEAFF.

The rearrangement joins TRBV7-9 to TRBJ2-7, with 10 bases fitting TRBD1. The CDR3 spans 18 residues. Germline V gene lookup returns CDR1 SEHNR and CDR2 FQNEAQ (reference sequence). After removal of 4 bases from V and 1 base from J, the junction contained 13 bases not matched to a gene. The CDR3 DNA sequence: TGTGCCAGCAGCTCCTCCGGGACAGGGGCTACTGGTTCCTACGAGCAGTACTTC. Translating gives CASSSSGTGATGSYEQYF.

The rearrangement joins TRBV2 to TRBJ2-1; weak D call: TRBD1 (6 bases). The CDR3 sequence is 15 residues long. Trimming shortened V by 8 bases and J by 5 bases, and 19 bases separated the two germline ends. Germline lookup yields CDR1 SNHLY and CDR2 FYNNEI. The CDR3 sequence: CASCMDRADHNEQFF. Here the CDR3 DNA reads TGTGCCAGCTGTATGGACAGAGCTGACCACAATGAGCAGTTCTTC.

This chain links TRBV12-3 or TRBV12-4 with TRBJ1-1; D is possibly TRBD1 (6 bases). The CDR3 is 12 amino acids. The germline V and J ends were trimmed by 6 bases and 6 bases, with 11 bases remaining between them. The DNA for the CDR3 is TGTGCCAGCAGGTACAGGGTTTCTGAAGCTTTCTTT. The encoded protein is CASRYRVSEAFF.

This sequence joins TRBV5-4 and TRBJ2-3; 13 bases map to TRBD2. Looked up from germline, CDR1 is SGHNT and CDR2 is YYREEE (reference sequence). V trimming: 6 bases; J trimming: 0 bases; junction bases outside the gene matches: 10. The CDR3 extends over 18 amino acids. CDR3 in amino acids: CASTGGTSGAWSTDTQYF. The CDR3 DNA is TGTGCCAGCACGGGCGGGACTAGCGGGGCTTGGAGCACAGATACGCAGTATTTT. Together with reference TRBV5-4 and TRBJ2-3, the CDR3 gives the full variable domain: ETGVTQSPTHLIKTRGQQVTLRCSSQSGHNTVSWYQQALGQGPQFIFQYYREEENGRGNFPPRFSGLQFPNYSSELNVNALELDDSALYLCASTGGTSGAWSTDTQYFGPGTRLTVL.

The chain combines TRBV6-5 with TRBJ1-5, with 9 bases matching TRBD1. Trimming cost V 6 bases and J 7 bases; bases outside gene matches: 7. The CDR3 has 14 residues. Germline V gene sequence: CDR1 MNHEY, CDR2 SVGAGI. CDR3 protein: CASRRTGGEQPQHF. For the CDR3, the DNA is TGTGCCAGCAGACGAACAGGGGGCGAACAGCCCCAGCATTTT.

The rearrangement uses TRBV27 and TRBJ2-7; weak D call: TRBD2 (6 bases). Between the trimmed V and J ends, which lost 2 bases and 0 bases, there was a span of 17 bases. Germline values: CDR1 MNHEY, CDR2 SMNVEV (reference sequence). This CDR3 comprises 17 residues. The CDR3 DNA follows: TGTGCCAGCAGTTTACTATCCGGGGGATCCCTCTCCTACGAGCAGTACTTC. Translating it yields CASSLLSGGSLSYEQYF.

The gene calls are TRBV7-2 and TRBJ1-2; TRBD1 matches 7 bases. With 5 bases clipped from V and 8 bases from J, the junction kept 14 bases outside the gene matches. The CDR3 sequence is 15 residues long. CDR1 is SGHTA and CDR2 is FQGNSA in the germline V gene. The CDR3 loop is CASSQGGRRPRGYTF. The CDR3 region has the DNA TGTGCCAGCAGCCAGGGGGGTCGTAGGCCCCGGGGCTACACCTTC.

The V gene is TRBV5-5, the J gene TRBJ1-2; possibly TRBD1 for D (6 bases). Germline CDR1 reads SGHKS; CDR2 reads YYEKEE (reference sequence). This CDR3 has 13 amino acids. V dropped 2 bases and J dropped 7 bases, with 12 bases sitting between them. CDR3: CASSFGTNLGYTF. CDR3 nucleotide sequence: TGTGCCAGCAGCTTCGGGACAAATCTTGGCTACACCTTC.